This T cell receptor (beta chain) was sequenced in a study of T cells in Graves' hyperthyroidism and ophthalmopathy. Findings of the study overall: Ophthalmopathy was told apart from stable hyperthyroidism by a 13 V-J model.

From RNA transcripts, TCR beta CDR3 regions were amplified. TCR CDR3 underwent first-round RT-PCR with the HTBI primer set. TCRdb reprocessed the multiplex PCR reads with MiXCR, giving one entry per CDR3 protein. The sample includes over 200,000 distinct CDR3 sequences, roughly 18% of them seen just once. V dropped 1 base and J dropped 1; count of bases not matched to a gene: 3. The CDR3 loop spans 16 amino acids. Germline-derived CDR1 and CDR2 are SGHTA and FQGTGA. This clonotype was seen many times. The antigen is unknown. This TCR was sampled from a man aged 40-49 years with Graves' hyperthyroidism. The rearrangement joins TRBV7-3 to TRBJ2-3, with 9 bases aligning to TRBD1. Sequenced material: blood. CDR3 nucleotide sequence: TGTGCCAGCAGCTTAAACAGGGACAGGGGCACAGATACGCAGTATTTT. Protein sequence: CASSLNRDRGTDTQYF.